This paragraph reports one TCR beta chain. Its antigen is still unknown. This CDR3 comprises 15 residues. From germline, CDR1 is SGHDT and CDR2 YYEEEE. V was pared by 4 bases and J by 4 bases, with 8 bases of the junction left unmatched. PCR amplification relied on 60 Vbeta primers (plus 13 Jbeta primers). Assay used: immunoSEQ multiplex PCR; TCRdb lists only in-frame clones, some missing. The table lists around 100,000 clones, roughly four fifths of them singletons, with around 3.2% in the top ten. This sample stems from a study of cytomegalovirus exposure and HLA in healthy donors. Findings and limits, study-wide: An analysis was carried out later, and it reportedly showed fewer N-insertions in an Asian-associated ancestry cluster than the roughly 670-donor mean.

The TCR comes from a man between 25 and 39 years old in good health and CMV-seropositive. The J gene is TRBJ2-5, the V gene TRBV5-6; 9 bases line up with TRBD1. The sequenced sample consisted of PBMCs. The DNA of the CDR3 is TGTGCCAGCAGCCTGGGACAGGGTACTACAGAGACCCAGTACTTC. Translated: CASSLGQGTTETQYF.